These 22 T cell receptor beta chains came from one sample sequenced in a study of T cells in Graves' hyperthyroidism and ophthalmopathy. RNA transcripts gave rise to amplified TCR beta CDR3 regions. First-round RT-PCR targeting the TCR CDR3 was performed with the HTBI primer set. TCRdb called the multiplex PCR reads again in MiXCR, with one record for every CDR3 protein. The sample has nearly 600,000 distinct CDR3 sequences, 14% seen once. Sequencing was carried out using blood. The receptors here all came from a woman between 18 and 29 years old with Graves' ophthalmopathy.

This clonotype has a count of ten or more. The gene calls are TRBV20-1 and TRBJ2-1, with D tentatively TRBD1 or TRBD2 (7 bases each). In germline, CDR1 is DFQATT, CDR2 SNEGSKA (reference sequence). The CDR3 is made up of 15 amino acids. V lost 0 bases to trimming and J lost 7 bases, with 16 bases between them. CDR3 residues: CSARDDGRGGNEQFF. CDR3 nucleotide sequence: TGCAGTGCTAGAGATGACGGCAGGGGGGGGAATGAGCAGTTCTTC.

The V call is TRBV19, the J call TRBJ1-2; no definite D call. Between the trimmed V and J ends, which lost 6 bases and 2 bases, there was a span of 10 bases. CDR1 is LNHDA and CDR2 is SQIVND in the germline V gene (reference sequence). The CDR3 contains 13 residues. DNA of the CDR3: TGTGCCAGTAGCGTCAGCTTGAACTATGGCTACACCTTC. Translation gives CASSVSLNYGYTF.

The rearrangement joins TRBV5-5 to TRBJ2-1, with 7 positions matching TRBD2. This CDR3 has 16 amino acids. V trimming: 6 bases; J trimming: 0 bases; junction bases outside the gene matches: 9. Germline assignment: CDR1 SGHKS and CDR2 YYEKEE (reference sequence). This CDR3 is CASIETTGGSYNEQFF. DNA for the CDR3: TGTGCCAGCATCGAAACGACGGGAGGCTCCTACAATGAGCAGTTCTTC.

This clonotype came up many times. The V gene is TRBV18, the J gene TRBJ1-2; no clear D gene. V was shortened by 1 base and J by 6 bases, with 6 bases between the two germline ends. The CDR3 covers 12 residues. CDR1 KGHSH and CDR2 LQKENI come from the germline V gene. The CDR3 loop is CASSPLQNGYTF. CDR3 sequence (DNA): TGTGCCAGCTCACCACTACAGAATGGCTACACCTTC.

The rearrangement links TRBV6-2 or TRBV6-3 to TRBJ2-7; 10 bases match TRBD2. Losses at the gene ends were 3 bases for V and 6 bases for J; bases not matched to a gene: 11. The CDR3 totals 16 residues. Germline CDR1 is MNHEY and CDR2 is SVGEGT. CDR3 sequence (DNA): TGTGCCAGCAGTTATATCCCGAGCGGGAGGGCCTCCGAGCAGTACTTC. Its protein product is CASSYIPSGRASEQYF.

This clonotype was found many times. The chain couples TRBV29-1 to TRBJ2-7; TRBD1 matches at 10 bases. This CDR3 has 13 amino acids. The junction had 7 bases not matched to a gene; V was cut back by 5 bases and J by 6 bases. CDR1 and CDR2 from the germline V gene are SQVTM and ANQGSEA. The DNA for the CDR3 is TGCAGCGTTACCGGGACAGGGGCGATCGAGCAGTACTTC. Its protein is CSVTGTGAIEQYF.

The genes are TRBV19 and TRBJ2-1; weak D call: TRBD1 (6 bases). Trimming pared 10 bases from V and 4 bases from J, leaving 17 bases between. CDR1 is LNHDA and CDR2 is SQIVND in the germline V gene (reference sequence). The CDR3 runs 14 residues. The CDR3 nucleotides are TGTGCCACTGGACAGACTTCTTATTACAATGAGCAGTTCTTC. Translation: CATGQTSYYNEQFF.

The sample holds many counts of this clonotype. The chain recombines TRBV12-3 or TRBV12-4 with TRBJ2-3; 7 bases match TRBD2. J was trimmed by 6 bases and V by 0 bases; bases with no gene match: 15. The length of the CDR3 is 18 residues. CDR3 amino acids: CASSLAFIQAGAVDTQYF. The CDR3 nucleotides read TGTGCCAGCAGTTTAGCGTTTATCCAGGCGGGAGCGGTTGATACGCAGTATTTT.

The chain has TRBV4-3 and TRBJ1-1; maybe TRBD1 (6 bases). Germline V lookup: CDR1 LGHNA, CDR2 YSLEER. The CDR3 is 17 amino acids. Trimming left V 1 base short and J 1 base short, with 16 bases between. CDR3 nucleotide sequence: TGCGCCAGCAGCCAAGGGGGGCAATTCGGGACGAACACTGAAGCTTTCTTT. Translation: CASSQGGQFGTNTEAFF.

The gene calls are TRBV29-1 and TRBJ2-7; D remains unclear. Germline loops: CDR1 SQVTM, CDR2 ANQGSEA. The CDR3 consists of 10 residues. V dropped 5 bases and J dropped 6 bases, with 8 bases sitting between them. CDR3 region: CSVRSSEQYF. The CDR3 DNA follows: TGCAGCGTTAGGAGCTCCGAGCAGTACTTC.

As regards this clonotype: A much larger clonotype is one base distant, so this may be a read error. The rearrangement links TRBV27 to TRBJ2-1, with a weak D call TRBD1 (5 bases). The CDR3 is 14 amino acids. In germline, CDR1 is MNHEY, CDR2 SMNVEV (reference sequence). The chain's CDR3 is CPSSLRGRYNEQFF. In nucleotides, the CDR3 is TGTCCCAGCAGTTTAAGGGGCAGATACAATGAGCAGTTCTTC.

This clonotype was seen a handful of times. The chain joins TRBV19 to TRBJ2-7; 10 bases agree with TRBD2. The CDR3 spans 16 residues. The ends lost 2 bases at V and 2 bases at J; junction bases unmatched: 6. Germline CDR1 is LNHDA and CDR2 is SQIVND (reference sequence). CDR3 region: CASSIYGTSETYEQYF. CDR3 nucleotides: TGTGCCAGTAGTATATACGGGACTAGCGAAACCTACGAGCAGTACTTC.

The J gene is TRBJ1-5, the V gene TRBV27, with D perhaps matching TRBD1 (5 bases). The CDR3 has 17 amino acids. Germline V gene data show CDR1 as MNHEY and CDR2 as SMNVEV (reference sequence). V shed 3 bases and J shed 5 bases, with 20 bases lying between them. The CDR3 loop reads CASSFAGPLRTDQPQHF. CDR3 coding DNA: TGTGCCAGCAGTTTCGCGGGGCCCCTGCGTACCGATCAGCCCCAGCATTTT.

This clonotype was observed at least ten times. V gene TRBV6-1 combines with J gene TRBJ2-7; D is undetermined. Trimming took off 7 bases at V and 3 bases at J, with 10 bases between the two ends. The CDR3 spans 12 residues. Germline assignment: CDR1 MNHNS and CDR2 SASEGT. This chain's CDR3 is CASNYPGYEQYF. CDR3 DNA sequence: TGTGCCAGCAACTATCCTGGCTACGAGCAGTACTTC.

The chain carries TRBV4-2 and TRBJ2-7, with a possible D match to TRBD2 (5 bases). Germline lookup yields CDR1 LGHNA and CDR2 YNFKEQ. The CDR3 is 15 residues long. Trimming pared 0 bases from V and 3 bases from J, leaving 12 bases between. This CDR3 is CASSQDRGLNYEQYF. CDR3 sequence (DNA): TGTGCCAGCAGCCAAGATAGAGGACTTAACTACGAGCAGTACTTC.

This clonotype was detected many times. This chain uses TRBV18 with TRBJ1-2, with TRBD1 matching 7 bases. The CDR3 totals 17 residues. Losses at the gene ends were 0 bases for V and 0 bases for J; bases not matched to a gene: 7. In germline, CDR1 is KGHSH, CDR2 LQKENI. The CDR3 loop is CASSPPNAGGANYGYTF. The CDR3 DNA sequence: TGTGCCAGCTCACCACCAAACGCAGGGGGAGCTAACTATGGCTACACCTTC.

This clonotype was counted at least ten times. V and J are TRBV27 and TRBJ2-7; TRBD1 matches 7 bases. CDR3 length: 14 residues. J was trimmed by 3 bases and V by 3 bases; bases with no gene match: 5. CDR1 is MNHEY, CDR2 SMNVEV, per germline (reference sequence). As DNA, the CDR3 is TGTGCCAGCAGTTTTTACAGGGGTAGCTACGAGCAGTACTTC. As protein: CASSFYRGSYEQYF.

The chain employs TRBV5-1 and TRBJ2-1, with 13 bases identical to TRBD2. After removal of 4 bases from V and 10 bases from J, the junction contained 5 bases not matched to a gene. This CDR3 contains 14 residues. CDR1 and CDR2 (germline): SGHRS, YFSETQ. The CDR3, as DNA: TGCGCCAGCAGCATAGGACTAGCGGGAGTAGAGCAGTTCTTC. As protein: CASSIGLAGVEQFF. The entire variable domain, with the rest obtained from reference TRBV5-1 and TRBJ2-1, is as follows: KAGVTQTPRYLIKTRGQQVTLSCSPISGHRSVSWYQQTPGQGLQFLFEYFSETQRNKGNFPGRFSGRQFSNSRSEMNVSTLELGDSALYLCASSIGLAGVEQFFGPGTRLTVL.

This clonotype showed up many times. V and J are TRBV28 and TRBJ2-5; TRBD1 aligns across 11 bases. After removal of 10 bases from V and 2 bases from J, the junction contained 12 bases not matched to a gene. The germline CDR1 and CDR2 sequences are MDHEN and SYDVKM. This CDR3 contains 16 residues. The CDR3 nucleotides are TGTGCCATCAATTCCGGGACAGGGGGATTACAAGAGACCCAGTACTTC. Encoded protein: CAINSGTGGLQETQYF. Based on the CDR3 plus reference TRBV28 and TRBJ2-5, the full variable domain is DVKVTQSSRYLVKRTGEKVFLECVQDMDHENMFWYRQDPGLGLRLIYFSYDVKMKEKGDIPEGYSVSREKKERFSLILESASTNQTSMYLCAINSGTGGLQETQYFGPGTRLLVL.

At least ten counts were recorded for this clonotype. V and J are TRBV28 and TRBJ2-7, with 12 nucleotides matching TRBD2. The V gene end was trimmed by 3 bases and the J gene end by 2 bases; junction bases not matched to a gene: 2. CDR1 and CDR2 from the germline V gene are MDHEN and SYDVKM. The CDR3 runs 15 residues. CDR3 amino acids: CASSFLAGGAYEQYF. The CDR3 DNA reads as TGTGCCAGCAGTTTCCTAGCGGGAGGGGCCTACGAGCAGTACTTC. Combining the CDR3 with reference TRBV28 and TRBJ2-7 gives the whole variable domain DVKVTQSSRYLVKRTGEKVFLECVQDMDHENMFWYRQDPGLGLRLIYFSYDVKMKEKGDIPEGYSVSREKKERFSLILESASTNQTSMYLCASSFLAGGAYEQYFGPGTRLTVT.

At least ten counts were recorded for this clonotype. The chain joins TRBV6-2 or TRBV6-3 to TRBJ2-5, with D perhaps matching TRBD2 (5 bases). Trimming removed 6 bases at V and 2 bases at J, with 19 bases between. The CDR3 spans 16 residues. The germline V gene encodes CDR1 MNHEY and CDR2 SVGEGT. In DNA, the CDR3 is TGTGCCAGCAGAGGTTGGAGGCTGAACTATCAAGAGACCCAGTACTTC. Residues: CASRGWRLNYQETQYF.

A few counts support this clonotype. This sequence joins TRBV13 and TRBJ1-6; the D gene is possibly TRBD1 (6 bases). V gave up 3 bases and J gave up 6 bases, with 12 bases separating them. Germline V gene sequence: CDR1 PRHDT, CDR2 FYEKMQ (reference sequence). The CDR3 has 15 residues. CDR3 region: CASSLEGGPNSPLHF. The CDR3 coding sequence is TGTGCCAGCAGCTTGGAGGGGGGACCTAATTCACCCCTCCACTTT.